The next 18 T cell receptor beta chains were all read from a single sample in a study of regulatory T cells in long-lasting Graves disease. Construction of TCR beta libraries relied on iRepertoire HTBI primers and on Arm-PCR targeting CDR3 regions. TCRdb itself ran the multiplex PCR reads through MiXCR, one entry per CDR3 protein. The sample has 400,000 to 500,000 distinct CDR3 sequences; roughly 21% are singletons. Time point of the sample: persistent/refractory GD, antithyroid drugs over 5 years with positive TRAb. Extracted PBMC RNA gave rise to the TCR library. Sequenced material: peripheral blood mononuclear cells (PBMCs), taken when the disease was refractory, from a patient treated with antithyroid drugs. The receptor source for this set is a female donor with Graves disease.

The chain employs TRBV13 and TRBJ2-4; possible D gene TRBD1, 5 bases. The V and J ends lost 5 bases and 8 bases respectively, with 19 bases between them. The length of the CDR3 is 15 residues. CDR1 and CDR2 from the germline V gene are PRHDT and FYEKMQ (reference sequence). The CDR3 nucleotides are TGTGCCAGCAGCCCCAGGGATGAGGTGGAAGACATTCAGTACTTC. This gives the protein CASSPRDEVEDIQYF.

This clonotype was found many times. CDR3 amino acids: CSAEYDKNTEAFF. CDR3 coding DNA: TGCAGTGCCGAATACGACAAGAACACTGAAGCTTTCTTT. The rearrangement uses TRBV20-1 and TRBJ1-1; D remains ambiguous. The CDR3 runs to 13 residues. Germline CDR1 DFQATT, CDR2 SNEGSKA (reference sequence). Deletions cut 6 bases from V and 1 base from J, with 12 bases between.

In its sample, this clonotype was seen a few times. The chain couples TRBV28 to TRBJ2-3, with 7 bases fitting TRBD2. The V gene's germline CDR1 is MDHEN and CDR2 SYDVKM. V dropped 1 base and J dropped 3; count of bases not matched to a gene: 1. There are 14 residues in the CDR3. In DNA form, the CDR3 reads TGTGCCAGCAGTTTATCTAGCGGTACAGATACGCAGTATTTT. Translated: CASSLSSGTDTQYF.

The V call is TRBV30, the J call TRBJ1-1; perhaps TRBD1 as D (6 bases). Trimming left V 2 bases short and J 7 bases short, with 11 bases between. Germline values: CDR1 GTSNPN, CDR2 SVGIG (reference sequence). The CDR3 is 12 amino acids. CDR3 coding DNA: TGTGCCTGGAGTAAAGGGGGGGGTGAAGCTTTCTTT. Translation gives CAWSKGGGEAFF.

This clonotype was detected a few times. The V and J genes are TRBV19 and TRBJ1-5; tentative D call: TRBD1 (6 bases). The germline V gene encodes CDR1 LNHDA and CDR2 SQIVND (reference sequence). V was trimmed by 7 bases and J by 3 bases, leaving 16 bases between them. The CDR3 is 15 residues long. This chain's CDR3 is CASTRGQIPNQPQHF. DNA of the CDR3: TGTGCCAGTACTAGAGGACAGATCCCCAATCAGCCCCAGCATTTT.

This clonotype appeared a few times. This rearrangement joins TRBV28 to TRBJ2-3; D possibly corresponds to TRBD2 (5 bases). From germline, CDR1 is MDHEN and CDR2 SYDVKM. V was shortened by 5 bases and J by 2 bases, with 11 bases between the two germline ends. The CDR3 is 14 residues long. The CDR3 coding sequence is TGTGCCAGCAGTACCGGACTCCCCACAGATACGCAGTATTTT. Its translation is CASSTGLPTDTQYF.

The CDR3 region has the DNA TGCGCCAGCAGTCAACAACAGGCCAACACCGGGGAGCTGTTTTTT. It yields the protein CASSQQQANTGELFF. V and J are TRBV10-1 and TRBJ2-2, with a tentative D call TRBD1 (5 bases). Germline CDR1 reads WNHNN; CDR2 reads SYGVQD (reference sequence). The CDR3 is 15 residues long. Trimming left V 5 bases short and J 2 bases short, with 12 bases between.

A few counts support this clonotype. This chain connects TRBV7-3 to TRBJ2-5, with TRBD1 as a possible D gene (5 bases). Germline-derived CDR1 and CDR2 are SGHTA and FQGTGA. The CDR3 covers 14 residues. V dropped 5 bases and J dropped 3 bases, with 13 bases sitting between them. CDR3 region: CASSVVGPEETQYF. The CDR3 nucleotides read TGTGCCAGCAGCGTCGTGGGGCCCGAAGAGACCCAGTACTTC.

This clonotype was observed a handful of times. The rearrangement links TRBV7-3 to TRBJ2-2; tentative D call: TRBD1 (5 bases). Germline V gene lookup returns CDR1 SGHTA and CDR2 FQGTGA. The CDR3 spans 15 residues. Trimming removed 3 bases from V and 0 bases from J, with 8 bases in between. CDR3 sequence reads: CASSFGAANTGELFF. The CDR3 DNA reads as TGTGCCAGCAGCTTTGGGGCAGCGAACACCGGGGAGCTGTTTTTT.

The rearrangement joins TRBV20-1 to TRBJ2-2, with 10 nucleotides matching TRBD1. The CDR3 runs 15 residues. Losses at the gene ends were 4 bases for V and 4 bases for J; bases not matched to a gene: 6. The germline CDR1 and CDR2 sequences are DFQATT and SNEGSKA (reference sequence). DNA for the CDR3: TGCAGTGCTATAGTCGGGACAGGGGCCACCGGGGAGCTGTTTTTT. It is translated as CSAIVGTGATGELFF.

The chain joins TRBV7-2 to TRBJ1-1, with D perhaps matching TRBD1 (6 bases). The CDR3 runs to 13 residues. Germline V gene lookup returns CDR1 SGHTA and CDR2 FQGNSA. V was cut by 1 base and J by 10 bases, with 13 bases left in between. The CDR3 protein is CASSLEGRQVAFF. Written as DNA, the CDR3 is TGTGCCAGCAGCTTAGAGGGCAGACAGGTAGCTTTCTTT.

V and J are TRBV29-1 and TRBJ2-2; no clear D gene. This CDR3 is 12 amino acids long. Trimming removed 7 bases from V and 4 bases from J, with 10 bases in between. The germline CDR1 and CDR2 sequences are SQVTM and ANQGSEA. CDR3: CSGILSTGELFF. In DNA, the CDR3 is TGCAGCGGAATCCTGAGCACCGGGGAGCTGTTTTTT.

There are many counts of this clonotype. The CDR3 region is CASSSWREGRESYEQYF. In DNA form, the CDR3 reads TGTGCCAGCAGTTCTTGGCGGGAGGGCCGGGAGTCATACGAGCAGTACTTC. The rearrangement links TRBV28 to TRBJ2-7, with 9 bases matching TRBD2. The germline gives CDR1 MDHEN, CDR2 SYDVKM. Germline trimming cut 4 bases from V and 4 bases from J; bases unmatched to any gene: 14. This CDR3 contains 17 residues.

This clonotype was recorded many times. J is TRBJ2-7 and V is TRBV28; D may be TRBD1 (7 bases). Looked up from germline, CDR1 is MDHEN and CDR2 is SYDVKM. This CDR3 is built from 16 residues. Trimming cost V 3 bases and J 2 bases, with 17 bases left between them. The CDR3 region is CASSFSGTGDPYEQYF. In DNA form, the CDR3 reads TGTGCCAGCAGTTTTAGCGGAACAGGGGACCCCTACGAGCAGTACTTC.

This clonotype has ten or more counts. The rearrangement links TRBV12-3 or TRBV12-4 to TRBJ2-7, with D uncertain. V was clipped by 0 bases and J by 5 bases, with 2 bases between them. The CDR3 runs 11 residues. The CDR3: CASSLADEQYF. CDR3 sequence (DNA): TGTGCCAGCAGTTTAGCCGACGAGCAGTACTTC.

This clonotype has just a few counts. The CDR3 end shows no conserved phenylalanine or tryptophan, and so a read error is likely. The rearrangement joins TRBV19 to TRBJ1-2, with 8 bases matching TRBD1. The V gene's germline CDR1 is LNHDA and CDR2 SQIVND (reference sequence). This CDR3 is 14 amino acids long. Losses at the gene ends were 5 bases for V and 3 bases for J; bases not matched to a gene: 5. DNA for the CDR3: TGTGCCAGTAGTGACTGGACAGGGCACTATGGCTACACCCTC. As protein: CASSDWTGHYGYTL.

With regard to this clonotype: A read error may explain this, as a much larger clone is one base away. This chain uses TRBV6-5 with TRBJ2-5; 7 nucleotides align to TRBD2. This CDR3 is 15 amino acids long. Germline values: CDR1 MNHEY, CDR2 SVGAGI. The junction had 12 bases not matched to a gene; V was cut back by 2 bases and J by 9 bases. The CDR3 loop reads CASSYALADMEAQYF. CDR3 in DNA: TGTGCCAGCAGTTACGCGCTAGCGGACATGGAGGCCCAGTACTTC.

In its sample, this clonotype was seen many times. This chain uses TRBV7-9 with TRBJ2-5; no clear D. From germline, CDR1 is SEHNR and CDR2 FQNEAQ (reference sequence). The length of the CDR3 is 14 residues. The germline V and J ends were trimmed by 5 bases and 1 base, with 11 bases remaining between them. CDR3 region: CASSTRPIQETQYF. The CDR3 coding sequence is TGTGCCAGCAGCACACGGCCTATCCAAGAGACCCAGTACTTC.